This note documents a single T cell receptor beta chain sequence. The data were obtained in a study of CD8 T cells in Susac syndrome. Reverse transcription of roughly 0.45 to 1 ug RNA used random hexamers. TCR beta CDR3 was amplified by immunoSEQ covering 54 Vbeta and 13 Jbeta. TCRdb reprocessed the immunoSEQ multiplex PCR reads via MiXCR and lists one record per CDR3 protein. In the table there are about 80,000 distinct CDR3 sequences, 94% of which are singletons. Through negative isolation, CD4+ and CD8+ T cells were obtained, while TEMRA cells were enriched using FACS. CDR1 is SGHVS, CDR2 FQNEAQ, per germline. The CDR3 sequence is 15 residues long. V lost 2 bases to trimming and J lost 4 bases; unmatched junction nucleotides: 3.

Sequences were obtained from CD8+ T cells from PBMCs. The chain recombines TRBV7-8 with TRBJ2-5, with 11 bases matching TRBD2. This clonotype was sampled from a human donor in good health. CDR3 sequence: CASSLLAGGPETQYF. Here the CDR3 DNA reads TGTGCCAGCAGCTTATTAGCGGGGGGGCCAGAGACCCAGTACTTC.